Listed here are 6 T cell receptor beta chains from one sample, sequenced in a study of cytomegalovirus exposure and HLA in healthy donors listed by TCRdb under 2017. Libraries came from the immunoSEQ multiplex PCR assay. The multiplex PCR relied on a mix of 60 forward primers for TCR Vbeta segments and 13 reverse primers for TCR Jbeta segments. The immuneACCESS repertoire file appears here via TCRdb, limited to in-frame rearrangements. These files lack a portion of the clones; in checked studies, under half of the deficit traces to unresolved V genes, and the cause of the others is not known. In all, the sample holds about 83,000 clones, and about two thirds of those were seen once. The top ten clones comprise about 8% of the sample. Sequenced: PBMCs. The receptors come from a man between 60 and 75 years old in good health and CMV-seronegative.

This chain uses TRBV29-1 with TRBJ2-2; D might be TRBD2 (7 bases). This CDR3 is built from 15 residues. From germline, CDR1 is SQVTM and CDR2 ANQGSEA. The germline V and J ends were trimmed by 6 bases and 6 bases, with 20 bases remaining between them. The CDR3 here is CSVLRGGRSAGELFF. DNA for the CDR3: TGCAGCGTCCTCAGGGGCGGGAGAAGCGCCGGGGAGCTGTTTTTT.

The chain links TRBV6-5 to TRBJ1-1; a possible D gene is TRBD1 (5 bases). V was trimmed by 5 bases and J by 4 bases, leaving 11 bases between them. The CDR3 consists of 13 residues. The V gene's germline CDR1 is MNHEY and CDR2 SVGAGI. CDR3 coding DNA: TGTGCCAGCAGTCCGCCGGGACTCACTGAAGCTTTCTTT. Protein: CASSPPGLTEAFF.

The chain employs TRBV27 and TRBJ1-1; D gene ambiguous. The CDR3 consists of 13 residues. Germline V gene data show CDR1 as MNHEY and CDR2 as SMNVEV (reference sequence). V dropped 3 bases and J dropped 5 bases, with 10 bases sitting between them. For the CDR3, the DNA is TGTGCCAGCAGTTTTGTTCTGGAGACTGAAGCTTTCTTT. Its protein product is CASSFVLETEAFF.

The chain employs TRBV5-1 and TRBJ2-1; the match to TRBD2 covers 11 bases. There are 14 residues in the CDR3. The germline V gene has CDR1 SGHRS and CDR2 YFSETQ. Losses at the gene ends were 2 bases for V and 8 bases for J; bases not matched to a gene: 3. The CDR3 DNA sequence: TGCGCCAGCAGCTTTGGTAGCGGGAGGGATGAGCAGTTCTTC. It codes for CASSFGSGRDEQFF. Full variable domain (outside the CDR3, taken from reference TRBV5-1 and TRBJ2-1): KAGVTQTPRYLIKTRGQQVTLSCSPISGHRSVSWYQQTPGQGLQFLFEYFSETQRNKGNFPGRFSGRQFSNSRSEMNVSTLELGDSALYLCASSFGSGRDEQFFGPGTRLTVL.

The table lists this clone with a count of one. The chain employs TRBV5-1 and TRBJ2-1; tentative D call: TRBD1 (5 bases). V was pared by 9 bases and J by 6 bases, with 16 bases between. This CDR3 is 13 amino acids long. The V gene's germline CDR1 is SGHRS and CDR2 YFSETQ. The CDR3 DNA is TGCGCCACCTCGTTTAAAGGGGCCAATGAGCAGTTCTTC. Translated: CATSFKGANEQFF. Variable domain in full (rest from reference TRBV5-1 and TRBJ2-1): KAGVTQTPRYLIKTRGQQVTLSCSPISGHRSVSWYQQTPGQGLQFLFEYFSETQRNKGNFPGRFSGRQFSNSRSEMNVSTLELGDSALYLCATSFKGANEQFFGPGTRLTVL.

The chain uses TRBV19 and TRBJ2-5; a weak D match, TRBD2 (5 bases). The better agreement between TRBJ2-7 and the DNA end casts doubt on the J call. The germline V gene has CDR1 LNHDA and CDR2 SQIVND (reference sequence). There are 13 residues in the CDR3. The CDR3 is CASSLGVSYEQYF. The CDR3 DNA is TGTGCCAGTAGTTTGGGAGTCTCCTACGAGCAGTACTTC.